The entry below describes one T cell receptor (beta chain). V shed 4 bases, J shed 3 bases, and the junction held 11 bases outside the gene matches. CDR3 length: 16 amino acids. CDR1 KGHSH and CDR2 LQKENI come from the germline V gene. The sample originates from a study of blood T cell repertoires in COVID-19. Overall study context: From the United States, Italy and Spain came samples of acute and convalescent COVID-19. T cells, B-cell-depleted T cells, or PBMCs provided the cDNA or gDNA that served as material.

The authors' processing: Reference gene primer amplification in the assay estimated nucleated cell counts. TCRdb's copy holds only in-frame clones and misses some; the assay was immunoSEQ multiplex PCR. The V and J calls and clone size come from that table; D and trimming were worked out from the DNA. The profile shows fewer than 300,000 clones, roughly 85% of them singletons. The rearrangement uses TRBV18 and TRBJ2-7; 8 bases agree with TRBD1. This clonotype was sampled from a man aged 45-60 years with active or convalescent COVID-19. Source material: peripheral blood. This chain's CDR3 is CASSLGATGANYEQYF. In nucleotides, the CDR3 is TGTGCCAGCTCACTGGGGGCGACAGGGGCGAACTACGAGCAGTACTTC. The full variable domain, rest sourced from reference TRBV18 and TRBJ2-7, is NAGVMQNPRHLVRRRGQEARLRCSPMKGHSHVYWYRQLPEEGLKFMVYLQKENIIDESGMPKERFSAEFPKEGPSILRIQQVVRGDSAAYFCASSLGATGANYEQYFGPGTRLTVT.